The 24 T cell receptor beta chains listed next were all sequenced from one sample in a study of blood T cell repertoires in COVID-19. Profiling relied on immunoSEQ multiplex PCR, and the TCRdb table lists in-frame clones only, not all of them. Found here are about 160,000 clones, roughly 90% of them singletons; the top ten hold around 7%. Sequenced material: PBMCs or T cells enriched from blood (not recorded which). The receptors were gathered from a woman in her fifties or sixties who had recovered from COVID-19.

The chain links TRBV29-1 to TRBJ1-3; a possible D gene is TRBD1 (6 bases). Trimming stripped 7 bases from V and 0 bases from J, with 7 bases between. This CDR3 spans 12 amino acids. From germline, CDR1 is SQVTM and CDR2 ANQGSEA. The CDR3 loop is CSGTASGNTIYF. The CDR3 nucleotides read TGCAGCGGGACAGCCTCTGGAAACACCATATATTTT. The full variable domain, in which reference TRBV29-1 and TRBJ1-3 provide the parts outside the CDR3, is SAVISQKPSRDICQRGTSLTIQCQVDSQVTMMFWYRQQPGQSLTLIATANQGSEATYESGFVIDKFPISRPNLTFSTLTVSNMSPEDSSIYLCSGTASGNTIYFGEGSWLTVV.

The V and J genes are TRBV30 and TRBJ1-3; no clear D gene. CDR1 GTSNPN and CDR2 SVGIG come from the germline V gene (reference sequence). This CDR3 contains 15 residues. V gave up 0 bases and J gave up 4 bases, with 13 bases separating them. CDR3 region: CAWSVPSVQGNTIYF. CDR3 bases: TGTGCCTGGAGTGTCCCCAGTGTCCAGGGAAACACCATATATTTT.

The genes are TRBV5-1 and TRBJ2-3; TRBD2 is a possible D gene (5 bases). Germline V gene sequence: CDR1 SGHRS, CDR2 YFSETQ. This CDR3 contains 14 residues. V lost 2 bases and J 2 bases, leaving 9 bases between the germline ends. CDR3 sequence (DNA): TGCGCCAGCAGCTTCCGGGGAAACACAGATACGCAGTATTTT. Its translation: CASSFRGNTDTQYF.

CDR3 coding DNA: TGTGCCAGCAGCTTGAAAGCCAATCAGCCCCAGCATTTT. It yields the protein CASSLKANQPQHF. The chain combines TRBV5-6 with TRBJ1-5; no clear D. The CDR3 is made up of 13 amino acids. Trimming took 1 base from V and 3 from J, leaving 5 bases between them. Germline loops: CDR1 SGHDT, CDR2 YYEEEE.

The rearrangement links TRBV7-9 to TRBJ2-5; possible D gene TRBD2, 6 bases. Germline CDR1 is SEHNR and CDR2 is FQNEAQ (reference sequence). V lost 4 bases to trimming and J lost 1 base, with 10 bases between them. CDR3 length: 14 residues. In nucleotides, the CDR3 is TGTGCCAGCAGCTCGCAGGGACTCCAAGAGACCCAGTACTTC. As protein: CASSSQGLQETQYF.

This clone was found a few times. The gene calls are TRBV5-1 and TRBJ1-4; weak D call: TRBD1 (6 bases). The CDR3 runs to 14 residues. V shed 4 bases and J shed 3 bases, with 10 bases lying between them. Germline V gene lookup returns CDR1 SGHRS and CDR2 YFSETQ. Here the CDR3 DNA reads TGCGCCAGCAGCATCAGGGGTCCTAATGAAAAACTGTTTTTT. Translated: CASSIRGPNEKLFF.

The chain links TRBV19 to TRBJ2-3; 7 bases map to TRBD1. Germline V gene lookup returns CDR1 LNHDA and CDR2 SQIVND (reference sequence). V was clipped by 5 bases and J by 3 bases; unmatched bases: 5. The CDR3 has 14 amino acids. CDR3 region: CASSARGFTDTQYF. DNA for the CDR3: TGTGCCAGTAGTGCCAGGGGGTTTACAGATACGCAGTATTTT.

The chain links TRBV5-1 to TRBJ1-3, with 8 bases identical to TRBD1. The CDR3 totals 17 residues. From germline, CDR1 is SGHRS and CDR2 YFSETQ. V shed 4 bases, J shed 0 bases, and the junction held 9 bases outside the gene matches. In DNA form, the CDR3 reads TGCGCCAGCAGCCCCTCGGGACAGGTGTCCTCTGGAAACACCATATATTTT. It codes for CASSPSGQVSSGNTIYF.

The J gene is TRBJ1-1, the V gene TRBV30; the D gene is possibly TRBD1 (5 bases). Trimming removed 5 bases at V and 4 bases at J, with 23 bases between. This CDR3 spans 16 amino acids. Germline CDR1 reads GTSNPN; CDR2 reads SVGIG (reference sequence). The CDR3 DNA sequence: TGTGCCTGGTTCCCGCTGGGTGTGAGCGGGGCCACTGAAGCTTTCTTT. Encoded protein: CAWFPLGVSGATEAFF.

The V call is TRBV10-3, the J call TRBJ2-4, with 11 bases lining up with TRBD1. The CDR3 length is 17 residues. Trimming at V came to 6 bases and at J to 7 bases, leaving 14 bases not matched to a gene. Germline CDR1 ENHRY, CDR2 SYGVKD. CDR3 bases: TGTGCCATCAGGGCCGCTCCGGGACAGGGGGGTAGTAACATTCAGTACTTC. It codes for CAIRAAPGQGGSNIQYF.

This clone was picked up a small number of times. The CDR3 DNA reads TGTGCCAGCAGACTAGGGACAGGGCTTGGGTATGGCTACACCTTC. This translates into CASRLGTGLGYGYTF. The V call is TRBV2, the J call TRBJ1-2; 9 nucleotides line up with TRBD1. CDR1 SNHLY and CDR2 FYNNEI come from the germline V gene. The length of the CDR3 is 15 residues. V shed 6 bases, J shed 5 bases, and the junction held 10 bases outside the gene matches.

This clone was observed once. This sequence joins TRBV25-1 and TRBJ1-1, with D unclear. Germline CDR1 is MGHDK and CDR2 is SYGVNS. V lost 6 bases and J lost 1, with 15 bases in between. The CDR3 extends over 15 amino acids. The CDR3 DNA is TGTGCCAGCAGCCTCCCGGACTCTCCGAACACTGAAGCTTTCTTT. This encodes CASSLPDSPNTEAFF.

The rearrangement uses TRBV21-1 and TRBJ2-1; the tabulated D call, TRBD2, remains unverified against the DNA. TRBV21-1 corresponds to a pseudogene. The CDR3 length is 16 residues. CDR3 loop: CASSSRLAGGANEQFF. CDR3 sequence (DNA): TGTGCCAGCAGCTCGCGACTAGCGGGGGGGGCGAATGAGCAGTTCTTC.

The gene calls are TRBV12-3 or TRBV12-4 and TRBJ2-5; perhaps TRBD2 as D (5 bases). V was cut by 2 bases and J by 4 bases, with 8 bases left in between. The CDR3 contains 13 residues. CDR3 DNA sequence: TGTGCCAGCAGTTTAATCCGGGGAGAGACCCAGTACTTC. Amino acid sequence: CASSLIRGETQYF.

V is TRBV9 and J is TRBJ2-7; 8 bases align to TRBD1. Trimming cost V 0 bases and J 5 bases; bases outside gene matches: 7. Germline V gene data show CDR1 as SGDLS and CDR2 as YYNGEE. The CDR3 extends over 15 amino acids. Here the CDR3 DNA reads TGTGCCAGCAGCGTAGAGGGACAGGATAACCACGAGCAGTACTTC. It is translated as CASSVEGQDNHEQYF. The full variable domain, its missing parts supplied by reference TRBV9 and TRBJ2-7, is DSGVTQTPKHLITATGQRVTLRCSPRSGDLSVYWYQQSLDQGLQFLIQYYNGEERAKGNILERFSAQQFPDLHSELNLSSLELGDSALYFCASSVEGQDNHEQYFGPGTRLTVT.

The CDR3 spells CATSDRQFTETQYF. CDR3 bases: TGTGCCACCAGTGACCGACAGTTTACGGAGACCCAGTACTTC. The rearrangement uses TRBV24-1 and TRBJ2-5; D is possibly TRBD1 (5 bases). Trimming took 4 bases from V and 5 from J, leaving 13 bases between them. The CDR3 spans 14 residues. Germline V gene data show CDR1 as KGHDR and CDR2 as SFDVKD.

This clone was detected once. The chain is built from TRBV9 and TRBJ1-5, with TRBD1 as a possible D gene (5 bases). V lost 0 bases and J lost 3, with 10 bases in between. CDR3 length: 15 amino acids. CDR1 and CDR2 (germline): SGDLS, YYNGEE. CDR3 sequence reads: CASSVDPGNNQPQHF. The DNA of the CDR3 is TGTGCCAGCAGCGTAGATCCAGGGAACAATCAGCCCCAGCATTTT. The complete variable domain, with remaining parts taken from reference TRBV9 and TRBJ1-5, reads DSGVTQTPKHLITATGQRVTLRCSPRSGDLSVYWYQQSLDQGLQFLIQYYNGEERAKGNILERFSAQQFPDLHSELNLSSLELGDSALYFCASSVDPGNNQPQHFGDGTRLSIL.

V usage is TRBV29-1 and J usage is TRBJ1-2; the D gene is possibly TRBD1 (6 bases). The CDR3 consists of 11 residues. Trimming cost V 7 bases and J 8 bases, with 14 bases left between them. Germline V CDR1 and CDR2: SQVTM, ANQGSEA. The CDR3 here is CSGSWTDGYTF. CDR3 nucleotide sequence: TGCAGCGGTTCGTGGACAGACGGCTACACCTTC.

V is TRBV6-2 or TRBV6-3 and J is TRBJ2-7; TRBD1 matches at 12 bases. Germline V CDR1 and CDR2: MNHEY, SVGEGT. V lost 6 bases, J lost 7 bases, and 10 bases stayed unmatched. This CDR3 has 15 residues. CDR3 bases: TGTGCCAGCAGCCACCCGGGACAGGGGGCAGGGGAGCAGTACTTC. As protein: CASSHPGQGAGEQYF.

V usage is TRBV3-1 (or the pseudogene TRBV3-2) and J usage is TRBJ1-1, with 9 bases aligning to TRBD1. V lost 4 bases, J lost 4 bases, and 10 bases stayed unmatched. The CDR3 has 16 residues. Per the germline V gene, CDR1 is LGHDT and CDR2 is YNNKEL (reference sequence). The CDR3 DNA reads TGTGCCAGCAGCCGCCAACAGGGGGCGGGAAGCACTGAAGCTTTCTTT. Protein product: CASSRQQGAGSTEAFF.

The J gene is TRBJ1-1, the V gene TRBV2; 8 bases align to TRBD1. With 7 bases clipped from V and 4 bases from J, the junction kept 11 bases outside the gene matches. The germline CDR1 and CDR2 sequences are SNHLY and FYNNEI. This CDR3 is built from 15 residues. CDR3: CASTSGGAGGTEAFF. The DNA of the CDR3 is TGTGCCAGCACTTCAGGGGGCGCCGGGGGCACTGAAGCTTTCTTT.

The gene calls are TRBV4-3 and TRBJ1-2, with D possibly being TRBD1 (6 bases). Trimming stripped 1 base from V and 3 bases from J, with 12 bases between. Germline V CDR1 and CDR2: LGHNA, YSLEER. The CDR3 sequence is 15 residues long. The CDR3 sequence is CASSQGNWGHYGYTF. As DNA, the CDR3 is TGCGCCAGCAGCCAAGGGAATTGGGGGCACTATGGCTACACCTTC.

The V and J genes are TRBV7-8 and TRBJ2-5; 8 bases match TRBD2. The J segment lost 5 bases and the V segment lost 1 base, leaving 3 bases of the junction unmatched. This CDR3 is built from 14 residues. CDR1 and CDR2 (germline): SGHVS, FQNEAQ. The CDR3 sequence is CASSLGGGRETQYF. In nucleotides, the CDR3 is TGTGCCAGCAGCTTAGGCGGGGGGCGGGAGACCCAGTACTTC. The full variable domain, rest sourced from reference TRBV7-8 and TRBJ2-5, is GAGVSQSPRYKVAKRGQDVALRCDPISGHVSLFWYQQALGQGPEFLTYFQNEAQLDKSGLPSDRFFAERPEGSVSTLKIQRTQQEDSAVYLCASSLGGGRETQYFGPGTRLLVL.

This clone was detected once. This chain uses TRBV2 with TRBJ2-5; a possible D gene is TRBD2 (5 bases). There are 12 residues in the CDR3. Germline loops: CDR1 SNHLY, CDR2 FYNNEI. V was pared by 4 bases and J by 6 bases, with 9 bases between. The CDR3 DNA reads TGTGCCAGCAGTGCTAGCAGGCAGACCCAGTACTTC. Translating it yields CASSASRQTQYF.